Following are 10 T cell receptor beta chains from one sample sequenced in a study of blood T cell repertoires in COVID-19. Measured with immunoSEQ multiplex PCR; TCRdb has only the in-frame clones, and not every one. The data show approximately 70,000 clones, with more than 65% seen just once and 4.5% held by the top ten. Sequencing was done on a sample of peripheral blood. The source is a woman aged 55-69 years with acute or convalescent COVID-19.

This sequence joins TRBV20-1 and TRBJ2-2; 11 bases agree with TRBD2. The V gene end was trimmed by 4 bases and the J gene end by 4 bases; junction bases not matched to a gene: 8. The germline V gene encodes CDR1 DFQATT and CDR2 SNEGSKA (reference sequence). The CDR3 loop spans 16 amino acids. The chain's CDR3 is CSATEGTSGVTGELFF. As DNA, the CDR3 is TGCAGTGCTACTGAGGGGACTAGCGGCGTCACCGGGGAGCTGTTTTTT.

The chain is built from TRBV9 and TRBJ1-5; 7 positions agree with TRBD1. The CDR3 contains 15 residues. Germline lookup yields CDR1 SGDLS and CDR2 YYNGEE. Trimming took 4 bases from V and 4 from J; bases not matched to a gene: 8. The CDR3 DNA is TGTGCCAGCAGCCCTCGGACAGGCAGGAATCAGCCCCAGCATTTT. Translation: CASSPRTGRNQPQHF.

The gene calls are TRBV9 and TRBJ2-1, with 11 bases that match TRBD2. The CDR3 is 16 amino acids. CDR1 is SGDLS, CDR2 YYNGEE, per germline. The V and J ends lost 3 bases and 4 bases, in that order; junction bases with no gene match: 6. The CDR3 is CASSGPTSGGYNEQFF. CDR3 coding DNA: TGTGCCAGCAGCGGACCAACTAGCGGGGGTTACAATGAGCAGTTCTTC.

This rearrangement joins TRBV18 to TRBJ1-1, with a tentative D call TRBD1 (6 bases). This CDR3 spans 12 amino acids. The V end was cut by 6 bases, the J end by 7 bases, with 12 bases between. Germline assignment: CDR1 KGHSH and CDR2 LQKENI. The CDR3 bases are TGTGCCAGCTCGCCGGACAGCTATGAAGCTTTCTTT. Translation: CASSPDSYEAFF.

The chain links TRBV19 to TRBJ1-2; the D gene is possibly TRBD1 (5 bases). The germline gives CDR1 LNHDA, CDR2 SQIVND (reference sequence). Trimming removed 3 bases from V and 7 bases from J, with 24 bases in between. This CDR3 is 17 amino acids long. CDR3 bases: TGTGCCAGTAGTATTGCAACGGTTGTCGGGGGTAGAGGTGGCTACACCTTC. It codes for CASSIATVVGGRGGYTF.

The chain carries TRBV5-5 and TRBJ2-5; TRBD2 aligns across 11 bases. The trim removed 4 bases at V and 4 bases at J, leaving 12 bases unmatched. CDR1 is SGHKS, CDR2 YYEKEE, per germline (reference sequence). The CDR3 length is 17 residues. For the CDR3, the DNA is TGTGCCAGCAGCGTGTCGGGTAGCGGGGGGGCCGGAGAGACCCAGTACTTC. Protein: CASSVSGSGGAGETQYF.

The chain combines TRBV9 with TRBJ2-1; maybe TRBD2 (6 bases). The germline CDR1 and CDR2 sequences are SGDLS and YYNGEE. This CDR3 has 16 residues. The V and J ends lost 0 bases and 4 bases respectively, with 14 bases between them. The CDR3 DNA sequence: TGTGCCAGCAGCGTAGCGGGGGAGCCCCCTTACAATGAGCAGTTCTTC. It encodes CASSVAGEPPYNEQFF.

The chain combines TRBV5-6 with TRBJ2-5; possible D gene TRBD2, 6 bases. CDR3 length equals 15 residues. Trimming took 4 bases from V and 7 from J, leaving 20 bases between them. Germline CDR1 is SGHDT and CDR2 is YYEEEE. The CDR3 spells CASSQSGTVRGTQYF. For the CDR3, the DNA is TGTGCCAGCAGCCAGTCTGGGACTGTTAGGGGGACCCAGTACTTC.

V gene TRBV11-2 combines with J gene TRBJ2-7, with TRBD2 identical over 10 bases. Germline V gene sequence: CDR1 SGHAT, CDR2 FQNNGV. There are 17 residues in the CDR3. J gave up 0 bases and V 4 bases, and 9 bases lay outside the gene matches. CDR3 nucleotides: TGTGCCAGCAGCTCACGTAGCGGGGGGCCATTCTCCTACGAGCAGTACTTC. Amino acid sequence: CASSSRSGGPFSYEQYF.

The V call is TRBV19, the J call TRBJ1-6; D gene uncertain. V lost 8 bases and J lost 2, with 7 bases in between. Germline assignment: CDR1 LNHDA and CDR2 SQIVND (reference sequence). The CDR3 loop spans 13 amino acids. CDR3 protein: CASRRAYNSPLHF. DNA for the CDR3: TGTGCCAGTCGGAGGGCCTATAATTCACCCCTCCACTTT.